This TCR beta chain was sequenced for a study of T cell responses to AZD1222 COVID-19 vaccine. The protocol was immunoSEQ multiplex PCR, while the TCRdb copy is restricted to in-frame clones and leaves out a portion. The sample contains some 180,000 clones, around 94% of which appear only once. Trimming at V came to 1 base and at J to 1 base, leaving 1 base not matched to a gene. This CDR3 contains 15 residues. The germline V gene has CDR1 MGHRA and CDR2 YSYEKL. Sequenced here: peripheral blood, sampled 28 days after the second AZD1222 dose. This rearrangement joins TRBV4-1 to TRBJ2-5; TRBD2 aligns across 9 bases. The sequence came from an adult who received the AZD1222 COVID-19 vaccine. CDR3 loop: CASSQASGTQETQYF. The CDR3 coding sequence is TGCGCCAGCAGCCAAGCTAGCGGGACCCAAGAGACCCAGTACTTC.